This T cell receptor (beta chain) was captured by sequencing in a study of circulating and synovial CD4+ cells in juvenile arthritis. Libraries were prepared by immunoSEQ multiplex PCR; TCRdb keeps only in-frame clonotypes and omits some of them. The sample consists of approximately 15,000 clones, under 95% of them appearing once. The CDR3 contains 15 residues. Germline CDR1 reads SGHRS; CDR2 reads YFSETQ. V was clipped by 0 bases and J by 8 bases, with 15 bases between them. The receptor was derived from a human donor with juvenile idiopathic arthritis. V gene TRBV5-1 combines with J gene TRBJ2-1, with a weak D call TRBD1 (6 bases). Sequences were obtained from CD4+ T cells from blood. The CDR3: CASSLAARGIYEQFF. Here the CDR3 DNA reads TGCGCCAGCAGCTTGGCTGCCAGGGGAATTTATGAGCAGTTCTTC.